A selection of T cell receptor beta chains follows, all from one sample in a study of vaccination and CD4 T cells after COVID-19. In TCRdb, the PCR reads were re-called with MiXCR into one record per CDR3 protein. The data hold about 18,000 distinct CDR3 sequences, with roughly half observed a single time. The antigens of these receptors remain unknown. Sample: CD4+ T cells from blood, cultured in vitro. The receptor source for this set is a human donor who had recovered from COVID-19. The CDR3 runs from the conserved cysteine through the conserved F or W. The D gene is left open where the match is weak. The size of a clone is reported for some rows only, either as once, few or many, or as a class for expanded clones.

v_gene	d_gene	j_gene	len	abundance	CDR3nt	CDR3aa
TRBV12-3/TRBV12-4	NA	TRBJ2-5	13	few	TGTGCCAGCCGGTCCAGGGGGGGAGAGACCCAGTACTTC	CASRSRGGETQYF
TRBV20-1	TRBD2	TRBJ2-3	14	NA	TGCAGTGCTCTCTCTAGCGGGGGAACAGATACGCAGTATTTT	CSALSSGGTDTQYF
TRBV6-1	NA	TRBJ1-6	16	NA	TGTGCCAGCAGCCCGGGACCTTTTCTCCCTGGTTCACCCCTCCACTTT	CASSPGPFLPGSPLHF
TRBV7-6	TRBD1	TRBJ2-3	14	NA	TGTGCTAGCAGCTTAACAGGGGTCACAGATACGCAGTATTTT	CASSLTGVTDTQYF
TRBV10-3	NA	TRBJ2-7	14	NA	TGTGCCACCCGTCCGGAGGACGCTCCGACCGAGCAGTACTTC	CATRPEDAPTEQYF
TRBV18	NA	TRBJ1-2	14	NA	TGTGCCAGCTCCCCTTCCGCAGGGTGGAATGGCTACACCTTC	CASSPSAGWNGYTF
TRBV7-9	TRBD1	TRBJ1-1	18	NA	TGTGCCAGCAGCCCCGGAGGGACAGGGGGTGTTGGGAACACTGAAGCTTTCTTT	CASSPGGTGGVGNTEAFF
TRBV7-9	TRBD1	TRBJ1-1	19	few	TGTGCCAGCAGCCCGCTAGGGTATAGGGACAGGGGAGGCAACACTGAAGCTTTCTTT	CASSPLGYRDRGGNTEAFF
TRBV6-1	TRBD1	TRBJ1-2	13	once	TGTGCCAGCAGTACCTTGACAGGGTTCGGCTACACCTTC	CASSTLTGFGYTF
TRBV20-1	TRBD1	TRBJ2-5	16	few	TGCAGTGCTAGACCCCCGGTCGGGACAGGACAAGAGACCCAGTACTTC	CSARPPVGTGQETQYF
TRBV18	TRBD1	TRBJ2-7	17	NA	TGTGCCAGCTCACCATTAGTAGGAGGACAGGGGGCCTACGAGCAGTACTTC	CASSPLVGGQGAYEQYF
TRBV30	NA	TRBJ2-7	13	NA	TGTGCCTGGAGTGCCCAGGGGACCTACGAGCAGTACTTC	CAWSAQGTYEQYF
TRBV6-1	NA	TRBJ2-7	14	NA	TGTGCCAGCAGTGAACCCTCCTCTCGGTACGAGCAGTACTTC	CASSEPSSRYEQYF
TRBV7-2	NA	TRBJ1-1	14	NA	TGTGCCAGCAGCTTAGCTCGGGACACAGCTAGGGCTTTCTTT	CASSLARDTARAFF
TRBV6-2/TRBV6-3	TRBD1	TRBJ2-7	14	NA	TGTGCCAGCGAAGTGGACAGGGTGATCCACGAGCAGTACTTC	CASEVDRVIHEQYF
TRBV20-1	TRBD2	TRBJ2-3	18	few	TGCAGTGCAACTACGGGGCTAGCGGGAGGCCTCGCTGGGGATACGCAGTATTTT	CSATTGLAGGLAGDTQYF
TRBV2	NA	TRBJ2-5	14	few	TGTGCCAGCAGTGATGGCGGTTACCAAGAGACCCAGTACTTC	CASSDGGYQETQYF
TRBV28	TRBD2	TRBJ2-3	16	few	TGTGCCAGCAGCCCAGACCTAGCGGGACCCACAGATACGCAGTATTTT	CASSPDLAGPTDTQYF
TRBV27	NA	TRBJ2-1	13	once	TGTGCCAGCAGTTTCCGGAGAGAACTCCCCGGGATCTTC	CASSFRRELPGIF
TRBV20-1	NA	TRBJ1-4	13	NA	TGCAGTGCTTCCTCGGAGGGTAATGAAAAACTGTTTTTT	CSASSEGNEKLFF
TRBV29-1	TRBD2	TRBJ2-3	19	once	TGCAGCGTTGAAGATGGGGGGACTAGCGGGAGTCTGGGCACAGATACGCAGTATTTT	CSVEDGGTSGSLGTDTQYF
TRBV28	NA	TRBJ2-5	16	NA	NA	CASSSSGGTLAETQYF
TRBV2	TRBD1	TRBJ1-5	14	few	TGTGCCAGCAGTGAAGAGGGGGCGCCCCAGCCCCAGCATTTT	CASSEEGAPQPQHF
TRBV20-1	TRBD2	TRBJ2-3	14	NA	TGCAGTGCTTTGACTAGCGGTAGCACAGATACGCAGTATTTT	CSALTSGSTDTQYF
TRBV10-3	NA	TRBJ2-5	15	NA	TGTGCCATCAGTGAGTCGGCGGGTATTGGGGAGACCCAGTACTTC	CAISESAGIGETQYF
TRBV19	NA	TRBJ2-3	18	NA	TGTGCCAGTAGTACCCTAAGAGGACAGGGAGGGTCCACAGATACGCAGTATTTT	CASSTLRGQGGSTDTQYF
TRBV28	NA	TRBJ1-2	12	NA	TGTGCCAGCAGTTTATACCGACTTGGCTACACCTTC	CASSLYRLGYTF